These 23 T cell receptor beta chains were sequenced from one sample in a study of T cell repertoires in cytomegalovirus infection. Each CDR3 protein gets one entry after TCRdb re-called the reads with MiXCR. The repertoire consists of some 920,000 distinct CDR3 sequences, with 30% to 40% occurring once and the leading ten covering 11% to 15%. Antigens for these TCRs are unknown. The source material was cultured CD8+ T cells from PBMCs, sampled from culture after CMV antigen stimulation. These receptors came from a human donor in good health (CMV status not recorded). Some clones in this sample may be carry-over from other donors' samples.

This chain connects TRBV19 to TRBJ2-3; D gene uncertain. CDR1 is LNHDA and CDR2 is SQIVND in the germline V gene (reference sequence). The V gene lost 3 bases and the J gene lost 0 bases, with 10 bases spanning the gap. This CDR3 contains 15 residues. CDR3 residues: CASSIQVFSTDTQYF. In DNA form, the CDR3 reads TGTGCCAGTAGTATTCAGGTTTTTAGCACAGATACGCAGTATTTT.

Only a few counts were recorded for this clonotype. The gene calls are TRBV2 and TRBJ1-2, with 8 positions matching TRBD1. The CDR3 runs 17 residues. Losses at the gene ends were 4 bases for V and 4 bases for J; bases not matched to a gene: 14. From germline, CDR1 is SNHLY and CDR2 FYNNEI. The CDR3 nucleotides are TGTGCCAGCAGTGTCGCGGGACAGGAATTTTGGGGCTATGGCTACACCTTC. Its translation is CASSVAGQEFWGYGYTF.

A few counts support this clonotype. The chain carries TRBV7-9 and TRBJ2-7; possibly TRBD2 for D (6 bases). CDR1 and CDR2 from the germline V gene are SEHNR and FQNEAQ (reference sequence). This CDR3 is 18 amino acids long. Trimming removed 6 bases at V and 3 bases at J, with 27 bases between. CDR3 DNA: TGTGCCAGCAGTTCAATGGGGAGGCGGGACTCCGTAAACTACGAGCAGTACGTC. It is translated as CASSSMGRRDSVNYEQYV.

The gene calls are TRBV2 and TRBJ2-1; D possibly corresponds to TRBD2 (5 bases). Deletions cut 1 base from V and 0 bases from J, with 13 bases between. CDR3 length equals 17 residues. Germline V gene sequence: CDR1 SNHLY, CDR2 FYNNEI. CDR3 region: CASSEEMGASSYNEQFF. The CDR3 DNA reads TGTGCCAGCAGTGAAGAAATGGGAGCGAGCTCCTACAATGAGCAGTTCTTC.

The rearrangement uses TRBV11-2 and TRBJ2-7; 11 bases line up with TRBD2. This CDR3 comprises 13 residues. Unmatched junction bases numbered 2, after V lost 5 bases and J lost 5 bases. CDR1 and CDR2 from the germline V gene are SGHAT and FQNNGV. The CDR3 DNA sequence: TGTGCCAGCAGCCCGGGACTAGCGGACGAGCAGTACGTC. Encoded protein: CASSPGLADEQYV.

The chain carries TRBV6-1 and TRBJ2-5; a possible D gene is TRBD1 (8 bases). The V gene's germline CDR1 is MNHNS and CDR2 SASEGT. The V gene lost 7 bases and the J gene lost 0 bases, with 21 bases spanning the gap. The CDR3 consists of 17 residues. For the CDR3, the DNA is TGTGCCAGCACCTCGAGGGGGGGACAGGAGTACCAAGAGACCCAGTACTTC. Its translation: CASTSRGGQEYQETQYF.

This clonotype was seen only a few times. The V and J genes are TRBV7-6 and TRBJ2-1; 8 bases fit TRBD2. V lost 4 bases and J lost 3; bases outside the gene matches: 8. Per germline, CDR1 SGHVS and CDR2 FNYEAQ. This CDR3 spans 16 amino acids. The CDR3 loop is CASSSSAGGHYNEQFF. The CDR3, as DNA: TGTGCCAGCAGCTCTTCCGCGGGGGGCCACTACAATGAGCAGTTCTTC.

The rearrangement joins TRBV12-3 or TRBV12-4 to TRBJ2-7; 7 bases line up with TRBD2. Unmatched junction bases numbered 2, after V lost 3 bases and J lost 0 bases. The CDR3 consists of 14 residues. CDR3 nucleotide sequence: TGTGCCAGCAGTTTCGGGAGGATCTCCTACGAGCAGTACTTC. It codes for CASSFGRISYEQYF.

This clonotype was seen repeatedly, ten times or more. V gene TRBV7-6 combines with J gene TRBJ2-5; D call uncertain. The V end lost 3 bases, the J end lost 2 bases, and 13 bases lay between the germline ends. The germline CDR1 and CDR2 sequences are SGHVS and FNYEAQ. The CDR3 has 15 residues. The CDR3 nucleotides read TGTGCCAGCAGCTTGATTCTGACACAACAAGAGACCCAGTACTTC. Translation: CASSLILTQQETQYF.

This clonotype was recorded many times. V is TRBV6-2 or TRBV6-3 and J is TRBJ1-1; 8 bases map to TRBD1. V lost 2 bases, J lost 5 bases, and 4 bases stayed unmatched. Germline V gives CDR1 MNHEY, CDR2 SVGEGT. This CDR3 has 14 residues. This CDR3 is CASSYTNRGTEAFF. CDR3 sequence (DNA): TGTGCCAGCAGTTACACCAACAGGGGGACTGAAGCTTTCTTT.

J is TRBJ1-1 and V is TRBV5-5; the D gene is possibly TRBD1 (6 bases). Germline V gene data show CDR1 as SGHKS and CDR2 as YYEKEE (reference sequence). The CDR3 has 12 amino acids. Trimming took off 3 bases at V and 6 bases at J, with 9 bases between the two ends. The CDR3 region is CASSYRVAEAFF. The CDR3 DNA sequence: TGTGCCAGCAGCTACAGGGTTGCTGAAGCTTTCTTT.

The chain joins TRBV12-3 or TRBV12-4 to TRBJ1-1; no clear D gene. Trimming left V 7 bases short and J 5 bases short, with 11 bases between. This CDR3 has 12 residues. The CDR3 sequence is CASTLDRTEAFF. CDR3 coding DNA: TGTGCCAGCACCCTGGACCGAACTGAAGCTTTCTTT.

The count of this clonotype is one. The rearrangement links TRBV6-6 to TRBJ2-1; D is unresolved. Germline V gene sequence: CDR1 MNHNY, CDR2 SVGAGI (reference sequence). Trimming took off 8 bases at V and 13 bases at J, with 12 bases between the two ends. The CDR3 runs to 10 residues. The CDR3 protein is CASGEDFQFF. CDR3 DNA sequence: TGTGCCAGCGGCGAGGATTTCCAGTTCTTC.

This clonotype was counted only a few times. The chain is built from TRBV2 and TRBJ2-7; D possibly uses TRBD1 or TRBD2 (6 bases each). CDR1 is SNHLY and CDR2 is FYNNEI in the germline V gene. The CDR3 has 14 residues. The V and J ends lost 8 bases and 6 bases respectively, with 20 bases between them. This CDR3 reads CASSEGGMVVEQYV. CDR3 nucleotide sequence: TGTGCCAGCTCCGAGGGGGGAATGGTGGTCGAGCAGTACGTC.

The rearrangement links TRBV27 to TRBJ1-2, with a possible D match to TRBD1 (6 bases). From germline, CDR1 is MNHEY and CDR2 SMNVEV (reference sequence). Trimming left V 3 bases short and J 1 base short, with 9 bases between. The CDR3 runs 14 residues. CDR3 region: CASSLAGVNYGYTF. Here the CDR3 DNA reads TGTGCCAGCAGTTTGGCAGGGGTTAACTATGGCTACACCTTC.

The J gene is TRBJ1-1, the V gene TRBV19, with D tentatively TRBD1 (6 bases). CDR3 length: 16 amino acids. The V end lost 3 bases, the J end lost 2 bases, and 16 bases lay between the germline ends. CDR1 and CDR2 from the germline V gene are LNHDA and SQIVND (reference sequence). CDR3 loop: CASSMGGQGPNTEAFF. The CDR3 coding sequence is TGTGCCAGTAGTATGGGGGGCCAGGGACCAAACACTGAAGCTTTCTTT. The full variable domain, completed using reference TRBV19 and TRBJ1-1, is DGGITQSPKYLFRKEGQNVTLSCEQNLNHDAMYWYRQDPGQGLRLIYYSQIVNDFQKGDIAEGYSVSREKKESFPLTVTSAQKNPTAFYLCASSMGGQGPNTEAFFGQGTRLTVV.

This chain connects TRBV20-1 to TRBJ2-1, with D possibly being TRBD1 or TRBD2 (5 bases each). Germline V gene sequence: CDR1 DFQATT, CDR2 SNEGSKA (reference sequence). Trimming took 4 bases from V and 5 from J, leaving 9 bases between them. The CDR3 length is 12 residues. CDR3 sequence (DNA): TGCAGTGCTACGAGGGACGACAATGAGCAGTTCTTC. It translates to CSATRDDNEQFF.

At least ten counts were recorded for this clonotype. The chain employs TRBV2 and TRBJ2-7; D may be TRBD2 (6 bases). Germline CDR1 reads SNHLY; CDR2 reads FYNNEI. This CDR3 is built from 13 residues. V was shortened by 6 bases and J by 4 bases, with 13 bases between the two germline ends. CDR3 protein: CASRATGLYEQYV. As DNA, the CDR3 is TGTGCCAGCAGGGCGACGGGACTTTACGAGCAGTACGTC.

The chain carries TRBV20-1 and TRBJ2-1; D is undetermined. This CDR3 region has 13 residues. V was trimmed by 4 bases and J by 5 bases, leaving 12 bases between them. In germline, CDR1 is DFQATT, CDR2 SNEGSKA (reference sequence). The CDR3 bases are TGCAGTGCTATTCCGGCAGTCAACAATGAGCAGTTCTTC. Translation gives CSAIPAVNNEQFF.

This clonotype appeared a few times. This chain connects TRBV20-1 to TRBJ1-5, with D possibly matching TRBD1 (6 bases). Germline-derived CDR1 and CDR2 are DFQATT and SNEGSKA (reference sequence). This CDR3 comprises 14 residues. V was pared by 6 bases and J by 0 bases, with 12 bases between. Here the CDR3 reads CSATYRDSNQPQHF. CDR3 DNA: TGCAGTGCAACCTACAGGGATAGCAATCAGCCCCAGCATTTT.

The gene calls are TRBV7-6 and TRBJ2-5; unclear D gene. From germline, CDR1 is SGHVS and CDR2 FNYEAQ. The CDR3 spans 11 residues. V was pared by 5 bases and J by 4 bases, with 5 bases between. The CDR3 region is CASSTLETQYF. As DNA, the CDR3 is TGTGCCAGCAGCACCTTAGAGACCCAGTACTTC.

This chain joins TRBV7-9 and TRBJ2-1, with 9 bases identical to TRBD1. This CDR3 is built from 15 residues. V was pared by 3 bases and J by 7 bases, with 7 bases of the junction left unmatched. CDR1 is SEHNR and CDR2 is FQNEAQ in the germline V gene (reference sequence). CDR3 residues: CASSFEQGAKNEQFF. CDR3 sequence (DNA): TGTGCCAGCAGCTTTGAACAGGGGGCGAAGAATGAGCAGTTCTTC.

The gene calls are TRBV18 and TRBJ2-5; possible D gene TRBD2, 6 bases. Germline lookup yields CDR1 KGHSH and CDR2 LQKENI. This CDR3 region has 15 residues. Trimming took off 5 bases at V and 2 bases at J, with 15 bases between the two ends. CDR3 sequence (DNA): TGTGCCAGCTCAGACGCTAGGGAGGCACAAGAGACCCAGTACTTC. This codes for CASSDAREAQETQYF.